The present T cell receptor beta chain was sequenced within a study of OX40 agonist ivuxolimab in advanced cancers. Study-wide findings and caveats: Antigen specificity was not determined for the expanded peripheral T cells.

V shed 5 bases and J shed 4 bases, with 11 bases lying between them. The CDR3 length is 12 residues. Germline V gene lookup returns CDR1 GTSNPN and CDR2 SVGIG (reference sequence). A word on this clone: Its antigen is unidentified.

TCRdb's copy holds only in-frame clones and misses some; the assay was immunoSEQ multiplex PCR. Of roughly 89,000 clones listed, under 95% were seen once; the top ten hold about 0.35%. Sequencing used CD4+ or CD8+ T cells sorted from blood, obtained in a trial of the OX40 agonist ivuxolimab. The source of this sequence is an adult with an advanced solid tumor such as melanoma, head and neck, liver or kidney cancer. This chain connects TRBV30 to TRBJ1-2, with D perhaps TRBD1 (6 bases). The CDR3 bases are TGTGCCTGGGAACAGGGAGGCTATGGCTACACCTTC. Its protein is CAWEQGGYGYTF.